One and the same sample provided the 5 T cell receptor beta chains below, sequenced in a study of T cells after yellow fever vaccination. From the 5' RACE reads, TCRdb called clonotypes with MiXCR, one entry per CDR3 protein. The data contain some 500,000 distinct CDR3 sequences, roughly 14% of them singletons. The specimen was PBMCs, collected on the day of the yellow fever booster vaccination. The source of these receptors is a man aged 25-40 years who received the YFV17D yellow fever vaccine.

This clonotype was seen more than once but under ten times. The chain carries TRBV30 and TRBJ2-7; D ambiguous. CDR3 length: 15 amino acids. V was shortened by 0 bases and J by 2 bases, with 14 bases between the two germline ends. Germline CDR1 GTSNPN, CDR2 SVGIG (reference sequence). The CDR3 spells CAWSVRSATPYEQYF. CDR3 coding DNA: TGTGCCTGGAGTGTACGCAGCGCAACGCCCTACGAGCAGTACTTC.

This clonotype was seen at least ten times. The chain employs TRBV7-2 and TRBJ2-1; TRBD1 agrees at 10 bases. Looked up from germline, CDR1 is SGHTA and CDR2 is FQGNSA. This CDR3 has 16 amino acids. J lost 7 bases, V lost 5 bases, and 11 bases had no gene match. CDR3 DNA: TGTGCCAGCAGCCTGGGGACAGGGGTAGTACAAAATGAGCAGTTCTTC. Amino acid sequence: CASSLGTGVVQNEQFF.

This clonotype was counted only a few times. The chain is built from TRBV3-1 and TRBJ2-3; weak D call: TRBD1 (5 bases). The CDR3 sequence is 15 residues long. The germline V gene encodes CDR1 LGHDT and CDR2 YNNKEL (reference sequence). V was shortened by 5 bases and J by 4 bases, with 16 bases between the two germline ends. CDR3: CASSKGGKGADTQYF. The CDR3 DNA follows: TGTGCCAGCAGCAAAGGCGGTAAAGGGGCAGATACGCAGTATTTT.

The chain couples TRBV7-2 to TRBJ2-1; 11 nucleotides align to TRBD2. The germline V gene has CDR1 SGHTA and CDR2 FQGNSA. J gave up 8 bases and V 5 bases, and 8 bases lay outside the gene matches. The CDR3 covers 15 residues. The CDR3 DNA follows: TGTGCCAGCAGCGCGACTAGCGGGACGTTCCATGAGCAGTTCTTC. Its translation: CASSATSGTFHEQFF.

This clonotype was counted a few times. The CDR3 DNA reads as TGTGCCAGCAGCCCCCGGATGGGGGCCAACGTCCTGACTTTC. Protein: CASSPRMGANVLTF. The chain is built from TRBV7-6 and TRBJ2-6, with D uncertain. Germline V lookup: CDR1 SGHVS, CDR2 FNYEAQ. The V and J ends lost 5 bases and 4 bases respectively, with 9 bases between them. CDR3 length equals 14 residues.